The rows below give T cell receptor beta chains drawn from one sample of a study of cytomegalovirus exposure and HLA in healthy donors. TCRdb's table, derived via immunoSEQ multiplex PCR, lists solely in-frame clones and lacks some. The table shows about 120,000 clones, with 77% occurring only once. The sequencing input was PBMCs. The receptors shown here come from a man aged 35 to 55 in good health and CMV-seropositive. Each CDR3 is given with its conserved first and last residue. D genes are given only for firm matches. Some rows mark clone size as missing; the rest say once, few, many or name a class of expanded clone.

CDR3 length | J gene | clone size | V gene | D gene | CDR3 protein | CDR3 DNA
18 | TRBJ2-5 | once | TRBV10-2 | TRBD1 | CASRRPLTGTGGTGEQYF | TGCGCCAGCAGAAGACCCTTAACTGGGACAGGGGGAACGGGAGAGCAGTACTTC
16 | TRBJ2-7 | - | TRBV28 | - | CASSSPTATSSYEQYF | TGTGCCAGCAGTTCCCCAACAGCAACGAGCTCCTACGAGCAGTACTTC
16 | TRBJ1-6 | - | TRBV27 | TRBD1 | CASSAPGQGPDSPLHF | TGTGCCAGCAGTGCACCGGGACAGGGGCCGGATTCACCCCTCCACTTT
13 | TRBJ2-1 | - | TRBV7-2 | - | CASSPQRYNEQFF | TGTGCCAGCAGCCCCCAGCGCTACAATGAGCAGTTCTTC
14 | TRBJ2-7 | once | TRBV19 | - | CASSLGQTVYEQYF | TGTGCCAGTAGTTTAGGACAGACAGTCTACGAGCAGTACTTC
15 | TRBJ2-2 | - | TRBV7-2 | - | CASSLALANTGELFF | TGTGCCAGCAGCTTAGCACTAGCGAACACCGGGGAGCTGTTTTTT
15 | TRBJ1-6 | - | TRBV5-1 | - | CASSLLGQNNSPLHF | TGCGCCAGCAGCTTATTAGGACAGAATAATTCACCCCTCCACTTT
15 | TRBJ2-5 | - | TRBV10-3 | TRBD1 | CAISQDRAGGETQYF | TGTGCCATCAGTCAGGACAGGGCAGGGGGAGAGACCCAGTACTTC
14 | TRBJ2-5 | - | TRBV5-4 | TRBD1 | CASSLLGQQETQYF | TGTGCCAGCAGCTTGCTGGGACAGCAAGAGACCCAGTACTTC
14 | TRBJ2-7 | - | TRBV7-9 | - | CASSPSDARNEQYF | TGTGCCAGCAGCCCCTCAGACGCCAGGAACGAGCAGTACTTC
17 | TRBJ1-4 | - | TRBV4-3 | - | CASSQGLGVGTNEKLFF | TGCGCCAGCAGCCAAGGTTTAGGGGTGGGGACTAATGAAAAACTGTTTTTT
15 | TRBJ2-2 | once | TRBV11-3 | - | CASSFGQGGHGELFF | TGTGCCAGCAGCTTTGGACAGGGAGGGCACGGGGAGCTGTTTTTT
14 | TRBJ1-2 | - | TRBV28 | - | CASRLPGQIYGYTF | TGTGCCAGCAGACTTCCCGGACAGATCTATGGCTACACCTTC
12 | TRBJ1-1 | - | TRBV25-1 | - | CASSEGLREAFF | TGTGCCAGCAGTGAGGGGCTACGGGAAGCTTTCTTT
19 | TRBJ2-3 | - | TRBV19 | TRBD1 | CASSSRDRRYFPTTDTQYF | TGTGCCAGTAGTTCCCGGGACAGGAGATACTTCCCAACCACAGATACGCAGTATTTT
15 | TRBJ1-5 | - | TRBV7-6 | - | CASSADSAGGQPQHF | TGTGCCAGCAGCGCGGACAGTGCTGGGGGACAGCCCCAGCATTTT
15 | TRBJ1-2 | - | TRBV30 | TRBD1 | CAWSPGQGYNYGYTF | TGTGCCTGGAGCCCGGGACAGGGGTACAACTATGGCTACACCTTC
15 | TRBJ2-7 | - | TRBV6-6 | - | CASSSRQGGGYEQYF | TGTGCCAGCAGTTCCCGACAGGGTGGAGGGTACGAGCAGTACTTC
10 | TRBJ2-7 | once | TRBV5-1 | TRBD1 | CASSLRDRGF | TGCGCCAGCAGCTTGCGTGACAGGGGGTTC
14 | TRBJ1-3 | - | TRBV9 | - | CASSPREEGNTIYF | TGTGCCAGCAGCCCCAGGGAAGAAGGAAACACCATATATTTT
14 | TRBJ2-7 | - | TRBV18 | - | CASSPPGHPLEQYF | TGTGCCAGCTCACCACCGGGACACCCGCTCGAGCAGTACTTC
15 | TRBJ2-4 | - | TRBV5-6 | - | CASSRPGSGKNIQYF | TGTGCCAGTAGCCGACCGGGAAGCGGTAAAAACATTCAGTACTTC
17 | TRBJ2-5 | many | TRBV7-6 | - | CASSLAPRRAPPETQYF | TGTGCCAGCAGCTTAGCGCCCCGCCGCGCCCCCCCAGAGACCCAGTACTTC
13 | TRBJ2-7 | - | TRBV6-1 | - | CASSEPESYEQYF | TGTGCCAGCAGTGAACCTGAGTCCTACGAGCAGTACTTC
12 | TRBJ1-6 | - | TRBV10-3 | TRBD1 | CAIRGQLSPLHF | TGTGCCATCAGGGGACAGTTATCACCCCTCCACTTT